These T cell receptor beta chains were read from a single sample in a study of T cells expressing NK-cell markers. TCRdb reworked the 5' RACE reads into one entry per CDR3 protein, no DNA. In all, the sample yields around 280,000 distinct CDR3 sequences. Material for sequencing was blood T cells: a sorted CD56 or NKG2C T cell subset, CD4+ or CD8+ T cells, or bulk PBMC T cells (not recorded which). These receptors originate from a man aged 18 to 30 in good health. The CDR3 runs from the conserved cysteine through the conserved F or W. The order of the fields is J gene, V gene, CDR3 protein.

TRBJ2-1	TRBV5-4	CASSEGTGRGNEQFF
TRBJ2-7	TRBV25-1	CASSAGTSYEQYF
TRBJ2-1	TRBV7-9	CASSPSGAGKGNEQFF
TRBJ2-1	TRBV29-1	CSVEDWDRESVNEQFF
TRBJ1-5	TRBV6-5	CASSFRVDIGNQPQHF
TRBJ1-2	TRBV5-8	CASSWEDREHYGYTF
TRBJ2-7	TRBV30	CAWKGTSGDYEQYF
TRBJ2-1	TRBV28	CASSILKDNEQFF
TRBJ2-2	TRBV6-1	CASGERAPANTGELFF
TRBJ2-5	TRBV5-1	CASSLWEGAQETQYF
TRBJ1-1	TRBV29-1	CSLKHRDRNTEAFF
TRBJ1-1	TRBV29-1	CSVGMAGPNTEAFF
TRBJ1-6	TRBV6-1	CASRARGSSPLHF
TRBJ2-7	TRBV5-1	CASSLGKLDGEQYF
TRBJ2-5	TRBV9	CASSVENHPQETQYF
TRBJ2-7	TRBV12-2	CASRLRGTYEQYF
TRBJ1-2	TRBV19	CASRTGGLLYGYTF
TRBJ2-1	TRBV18	CASSPQYASGREQFF
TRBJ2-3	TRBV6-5	CASSWGGAAYTQYF
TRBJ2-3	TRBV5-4	CASSLAFGGDTQYF
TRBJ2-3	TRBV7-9	CASSQNTGAPTDTQYF
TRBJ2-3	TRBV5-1	CASSLVAGEDTQYF
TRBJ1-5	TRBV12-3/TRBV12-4	CATGGQSNQPQHF
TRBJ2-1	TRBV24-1	CATSEGKPYNEQFF
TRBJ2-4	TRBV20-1	CSARLVAAKNIQYF
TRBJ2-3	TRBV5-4	CASSSGPGPDTQYF
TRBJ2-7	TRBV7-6	CASSSVLGGGSSYEQYF
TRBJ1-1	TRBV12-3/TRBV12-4	CASSPDRATEAFF
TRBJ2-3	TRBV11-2	CASSSTSSRGTNTQYF